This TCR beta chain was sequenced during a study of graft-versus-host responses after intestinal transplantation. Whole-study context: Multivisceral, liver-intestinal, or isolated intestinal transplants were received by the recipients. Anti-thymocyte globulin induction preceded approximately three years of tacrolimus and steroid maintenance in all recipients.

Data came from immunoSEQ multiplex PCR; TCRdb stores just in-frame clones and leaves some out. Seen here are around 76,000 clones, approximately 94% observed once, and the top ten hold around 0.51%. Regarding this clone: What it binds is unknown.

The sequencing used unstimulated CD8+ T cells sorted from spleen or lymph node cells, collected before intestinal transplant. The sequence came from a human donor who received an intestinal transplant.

The CDR3 DNA reads TGCGCCAGCAGCCCGCGGAGGGGGGATTTAGCTTTCTTT. This encodes CASSPRRGDLAFF. J is TRBJ1-1 and V is TRBV5-1; D possibly corresponds to TRBD1 (6 bases). The CDR3 extends over 13 amino acids. CDR1 is SGHRS, CDR2 YFSETQ, per germline. V was shortened by 4 bases and J by 10 bases, with 17 bases between the two germline ends.